A selection of T cell receptor beta chains follows, all from one sample in a study of cytomegalovirus exposure and HLA in healthy donors. The table came from immunoSEQ multiplex PCR; TCRdb's copy has only in-frame clones and leaves some out. This sample has under 110,000 clones; 75% occur once, and the top ten carry 8.5% to 12%. Sample: PBMCs. The origin of the receptors is a man over 45 in good health and CMV-seronegative. Both conserved end residues are part of each CDR3. D genes are given only for firm matches. Rows give clone size only sometimes, using once, few, many, or a class for an expanded clone.

clone size,J gene,D gene,V gene,CDR3 DNA,CDR3 protein
.,TRBJ1-4,TRBD1,TRBV18,TGTGCCAGCTCGCCACAATCCGCGACAGGGATGTTTTTT,CASSPQSATGMFF
few,TRBJ2-7,TRBD2,TRBV7-2,TGTGCCAGCAGCCGGTCGGGGCTAGCGGCCAGCTCCTACGAGCAGTACTTC,CASSRSGLAASSYEQYF
few,TRBJ1-1,TRBD1,TRBV30,TGTGCCTGGAGTCCCTTTCGACAGGGGGCAAGGAACACTGAAGCTTTCTTT,CAWSPFRQGARNTEAFF
.,TRBJ2-5,TRBD1,TRBV28,TGTGCCAGCAGTTTATCCGGGACAGGACAAGAGACCCAGTACTTC,CASSLSGTGQETQYF
.,TRBJ1-2,.,TRBV28,TGTGCCAGCAGTTTAAGGGGAGGCTACACCTTC,CASSLRGGYTF
.,TRBJ2-2,.,TRBV5-4,TGTGCCAGCAGATTAGGTGGGGCGGCGAACACCGGGGAGCTGTTTTTT,CASRLGGAANTGELFF
.,TRBJ2-7,TRBD1,TRBV9,TGTGCCAGCAGCGCGGGACAGGGGAGACACGAGCAGTACTTC,CASSAGQGRHEQYF
.,TRBJ1-5,.,TRBV28,TGTGCCAGCAGTTCGGCCGGCAGGGGACGTGGTCAGCCCCAGCATTTT,CASSSAGRGRGQPQHF
once,TRBJ1-5,.,TRBV7-2,TGTGCCAGCAGCGCCCGGGGGGGCGCTTTTCCCCAGCATTTT,CASSARGGAFPQHF
.,TRBJ2-3,TRBD1,TRBV19,TGTGCCAGTAGCCTTGGACAGGGAAGCACAGATACGCAGTATTTT,CASSLGQGSTDTQYF
.,TRBJ1-1,TRBD1,TRBV2,TGTGCCAGCAGAAGAGAAACAGGGGGGAACACTGAAGCTTTCTTT,CASRRETGGNTEAFF
few,TRBJ1-2,.,TRBV7-9,TGTGCCAGCACCCCCGGGGACTATTATGGCTACACCTTC,CASTPGDYYGYTF
few,TRBJ1-4,.,TRBV7-8,TGTGCCAGCAGCTTCCAGGGAGGGGCTAATGAAAAACTGTTTTTT,CASSFQGGANEKLFF
.,TRBJ1-6,.,TRBV19,TGTGCCAGTAGTACCAAAGCAAGCCCTAATTCACCCCTCCACTTT,CASSTKASPNSPLHF
.,TRBJ2-2,.,TRBV7-9,TGTGCCAGCACCCACCCCCGGGGGGGGGAGCTGTTTTTT,CASTHPRGGELFF
few,TRBJ2-1,.,TRBV5-1,TGCGCCAGCAGCTTGGTCGGTCGGGAGCAGTTCTTC,CASSLVGREQFF
few,TRBJ2-5,TRBD2,TRBV7-2,TGTGCCAGCAGTTCGGGACTAGGCAAAGAGACCCAGTACTTC,CASSSGLGKETQYF
once,TRBJ2-1,.,TRBV7-9,TGTGCCAGCAGCTTCACAGGGAGCGGAAATGAGCAGTTCTTC,CASSFTGSGNEQFF
once,TRBJ1-5,.,TRBV10-2,TGCGCCAGCAGTAGACACCATAGCAATCAGCCCCAGCATTTT,CASSRHHSNQPQHF
.,TRBJ2-5,TRBD2,TRBV7-2,TGTGCCAGCAGCTTAGGAGGGCGGGAGTGGGAGACCCAGTACTTC,CASSLGGREWETQYF
.,TRBJ1-4,.,TRBV28,TGTGCCAGCAGTTCCCCCCAGGGCGGAGGGAGTGAAAAACTGTTTTTT,CASSSPQGGGSEKLFF
once,TRBJ2-3,.,TRBV6-1,TGTGCCAGCAGTGAAAGCTCCTTCGGCGGATTCACAGATACGCAGTATTTT,CASSESSFGGFTDTQYF
.,TRBJ1-5,.,TRBV9,TGTGCCAGCAGTCCAAAGAGCGGGGGGGATCAGCCCCAGCATTTT,CASSPKSGGDQPQHF
.,TRBJ2-7,TRBD1,TRBV4-1,TGCGCCAGCAGCCAGGGACAGGGGGCCTACGAGCAGTACTTC,CASSQGQGAYEQYF
.,TRBJ2-1,TRBD2,TRBV7-9,TGTGCCAGCACCACCCCGGGACTAGCGGGAGAGAGGCAGTTCTTC,CASTTPGLAGERQFF
.,TRBJ2-4,.,TRBV2,TGTGCCACCGCGAGCGGAGCCAAAAACATTCAGTACTTC,CATASGAKNIQYF
.,TRBJ1-2,TRBD1,TRBV19,TGTGCCAGTAGTACGAGACAGGGGACCGCGAATGGCTACACCTTC,CASSTRQGTANGYTF
.,TRBJ2-7,TRBD2,TRBV19,TGTGCCAGTAGTACTAGCGGGGAAGAGCGGCACGAGCAGTACTTC,CASSTSGEERHEQYF
.,TRBJ2-2,TRBD1,TRBV19,TGTGCCACCCATCAGGGGGACACCGGGGAGCTGTTTTTT,CATHQGDTGELFF
.,TRBJ2-1,.,TRBV7-9,TGTGCCAGCCTGCCGGGAGTAGATTCCTACAATGAGCAGTTCTTC,CASLPGVDSYNEQFF
few,TRBJ2-1,TRBD1,TRBV11-3,TGTGCCAGCAGCTCTGGACAGGGCGAGCAGTTCTTC,CASSSGQGEQFF
once,TRBJ2-7,.,TRBV27,TGTGCCAGCAGTTTAGCGGGCATTGCCTACGAGCAGTACTTC,CASSLAGIAYEQYF
.,TRBJ2-1,.,TRBV30,TGTGCCTGGAGTCCGAGGGTGCCCTACAATGAGCAGTTCTTC,CAWSPRVPYNEQFF
.,TRBJ1-1,.,TRBV4-2,TGTGCCAGCAGCCAAGATCTGAGGAACACTGAAGCTTTCTTT,CASSQDLRNTEAFF
few,TRBJ1-4,.,TRBV5-6,TGTGCCAGCAGTCGGGGGTATCGAGGTGAAAAACTGTTTTTT,CASSRGYRGEKLFF
.,TRBJ2-7,.,TRBV29-1,TGCAGCGTTGCTGGAGCGTCGAGCTCCTACGAGCAGTACTTC,CSVAGASSSYEQYF
.,TRBJ1-1,TRBD1,TRBV27,TGTGCCAGCAGTCCGGACAGGGTGGGGGCGAACACTGAAGCTTTCTTT,CASSPDRVGANTEAFF
few,TRBJ2-1,.,TRBV5-1,TGCGCCAGCAGCCCCAGTGTCCGGGAAGGCAATGAGCAGTTCTTC,CASSPSVREGNEQFF
once,TRBJ1-5,.,TRBV6-5,TGTGCCAGCAGTCGGACAGATAGCAATCAGCCCCAGCATTTT,CASSRTDSNQPQHF
.,TRBJ1-2,.,TRBV29-1,TGCAGCGTTGATGCGGCTAACTATGGCTACACCTTC,CSVDAANYGYTF
.,TRBJ2-5,TRBD2,TRBV30,TGTGCCGGTAAAAGCGGGGGCCAAGAGACCCAGTACTTC,CAGKSGGQETQYF
few,TRBJ1-5,.,TRBV11-1,TGTGCCAGCAGCCCAGGGCTGAGGAAGCCCCAGCATTTT,CASSPGLRKPQHF
.,TRBJ2-7,.,TRBV19,TGTGCCAGCAATCTGGGACTCAACTACGAGCAGTACTTC,CASNLGLNYEQYF
few,TRBJ1-6,.,TRBV4-2,TGTGCCAGCAGGTTCGGTGGGGGACGGGAGTCACCCCTCCACTTT,CASRFGGGRESPLHF
.,TRBJ2-3,.,TRBV5-1,TGCGCCAGCAGCGGGGACTCCGCAGCGGATGTCGCAGATACGCAGTATTTT,CASSGDSAADVADTQYF
.,TRBJ2-1,TRBD2,TRBV7-8,TGTGCCAGCAGCTTACGGCTAGCGGGGGCCGGTGTCCGCGATGAGCAGTTCTTC,CASSLRLAGAGVRDEQFF
.,TRBJ2-2,.,TRBV2,TGTGCCAGCATGCCTGGTGAGCAAACCGGGGAGCTGTTTTTT,CASMPGEQTGELFF
.,TRBJ2-5,TRBD1,TRBV5-5,TGTGCCAGCAGCTGGACAGGAGAGACCCAGTACTTC,CASSWTGETQYF
.,TRBJ1-1,TRBD1,TRBV27,TGTGCCAGCAGTTCCCGGGACAGAATTTTGAACACTGAAGCTTTCTTT,CASSSRDRILNTEAFF
.,TRBJ2-7,TRBD2,TRBV5-1,TGCGCCAGCAGCTCTGGGACCCGGACTAGCCTGGGTGCCGAGCAGTACTTC,CASSSGTRTSLGAEQYF
.,TRBJ2-1,TRBD2,TRBV5-1,TGCGCCAGCAACAAACTAGCGGGAGGGCCCCGGAATGAGCAGTTCTTC,CASNKLAGGPRNEQFF
.,TRBJ2-2,TRBD2,TRBV29-1,TGCAGCGCCAAGTGGGGGGGGAACACCGGGGAGCTGTTTTTT,CSAKWGGNTGELFF
.,TRBJ2-1,.,TRBV4-2,TGTGCCAGCAGCCAAGGCCGGAATGAGCAGTTCTTC,CASSQGRNEQFF
.,TRBJ2-1,TRBD1,TRBV7-9,TGTGCCAGCAGCTTTAACAGGGGATTCCCAGATGAGCAGTTCTTC,CASSFNRGFPDEQFF
.,TRBJ2-3,.,TRBV19,TGTGCCAGTAGTATAGGGACAGAGACAGATACGCAGTATTTT,CASSIGTETDTQYF